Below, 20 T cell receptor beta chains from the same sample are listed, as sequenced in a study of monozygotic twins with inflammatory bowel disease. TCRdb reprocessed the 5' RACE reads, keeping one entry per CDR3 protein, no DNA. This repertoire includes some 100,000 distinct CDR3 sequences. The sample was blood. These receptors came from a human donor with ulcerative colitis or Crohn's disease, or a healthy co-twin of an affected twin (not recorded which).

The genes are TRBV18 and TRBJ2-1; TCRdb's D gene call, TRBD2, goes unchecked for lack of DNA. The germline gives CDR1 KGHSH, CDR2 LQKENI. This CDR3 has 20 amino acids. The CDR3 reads CASSSRPFNLLEGANNEQFF.

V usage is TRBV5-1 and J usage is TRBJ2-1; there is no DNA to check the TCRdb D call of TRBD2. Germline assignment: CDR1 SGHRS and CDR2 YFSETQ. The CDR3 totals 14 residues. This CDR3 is CASSLGQRELPQFF.

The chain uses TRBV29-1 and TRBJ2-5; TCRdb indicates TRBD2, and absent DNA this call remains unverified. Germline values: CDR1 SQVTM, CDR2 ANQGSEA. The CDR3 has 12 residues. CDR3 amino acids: CSVEQGRETQYF.

CDR3 sequence reads: CSASTSGRGDTQYF. The V gene is TRBV20-1, the J gene TRBJ2-3; TCRdb picks TRBD2, but there is no DNA to check that call. The CDR3 has 14 amino acids. Per the germline V gene, CDR1 is DFQATT and CDR2 is SNEGSKA (reference sequence).

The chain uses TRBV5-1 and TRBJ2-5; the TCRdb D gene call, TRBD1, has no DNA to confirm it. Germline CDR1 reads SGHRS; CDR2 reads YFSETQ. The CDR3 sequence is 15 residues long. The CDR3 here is CASSSYWGQQETQYF.

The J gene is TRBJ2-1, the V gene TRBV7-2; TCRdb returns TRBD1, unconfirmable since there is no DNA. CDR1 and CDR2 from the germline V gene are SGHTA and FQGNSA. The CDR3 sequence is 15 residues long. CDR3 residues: CASSLGQGGYNEQFF.

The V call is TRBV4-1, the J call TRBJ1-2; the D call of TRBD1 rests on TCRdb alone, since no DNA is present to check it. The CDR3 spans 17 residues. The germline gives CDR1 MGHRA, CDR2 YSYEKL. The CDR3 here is CASSQTRDRAYNYGYTF.

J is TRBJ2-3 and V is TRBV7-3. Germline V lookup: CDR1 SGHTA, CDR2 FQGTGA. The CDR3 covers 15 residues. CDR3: CASSSTAKTTDTQYF.

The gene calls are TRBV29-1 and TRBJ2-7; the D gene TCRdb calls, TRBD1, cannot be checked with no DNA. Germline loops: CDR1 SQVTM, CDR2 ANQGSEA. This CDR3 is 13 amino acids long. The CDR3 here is CSVNESPGGEQYF.

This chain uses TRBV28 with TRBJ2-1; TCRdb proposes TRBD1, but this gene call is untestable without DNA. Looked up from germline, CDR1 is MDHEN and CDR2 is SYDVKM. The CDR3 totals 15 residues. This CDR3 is CASSSQGDRYNEQFF.

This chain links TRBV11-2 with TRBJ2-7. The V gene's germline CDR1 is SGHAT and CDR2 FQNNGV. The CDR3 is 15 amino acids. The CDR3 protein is CASSLEASHSYEQYF.

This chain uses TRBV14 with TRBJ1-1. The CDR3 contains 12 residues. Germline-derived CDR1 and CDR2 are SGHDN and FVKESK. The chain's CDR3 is CASSRTTGEAFF.

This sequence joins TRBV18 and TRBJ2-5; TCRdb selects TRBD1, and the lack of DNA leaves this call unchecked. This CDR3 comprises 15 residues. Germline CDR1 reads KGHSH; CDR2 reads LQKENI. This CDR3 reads CASSPLDGAQETQYF. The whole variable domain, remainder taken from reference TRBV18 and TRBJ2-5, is NAGVMQNPRHLVRRRGQEARLRCSPMKGHSHVYWYRQLPEEGLKFMVYLQKENIIDESGMPKERFSAEFPKEGPSILRIQQVVRGDSAAYFCASSPLDGAQETQYFGPGTRLLVL.

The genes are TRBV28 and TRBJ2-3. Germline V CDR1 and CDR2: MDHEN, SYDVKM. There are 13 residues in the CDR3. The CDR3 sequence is CASSDNPADTQYF. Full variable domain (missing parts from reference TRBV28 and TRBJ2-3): DVKVTQSSRYLVKRTGEKVFLECVQDMDHENMFWYRQDPGLGLRLIYFSYDVKMKEKGDIPEGYSVSREKKERFSLILESASTNQTSMYLCASSDNPADTQYFGPGTRLTVL.

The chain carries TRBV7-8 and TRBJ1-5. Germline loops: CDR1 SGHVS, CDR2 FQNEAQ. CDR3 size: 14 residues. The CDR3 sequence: CASSLTRRNQPQHF.

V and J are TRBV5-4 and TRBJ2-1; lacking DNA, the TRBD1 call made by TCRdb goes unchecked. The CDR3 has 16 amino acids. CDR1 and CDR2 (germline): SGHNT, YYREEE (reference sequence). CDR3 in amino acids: CASSSGQGVSYNEQFF.

CDR3 amino acids: CASRSPGTYEQYF. This sequence joins TRBV6-2 or TRBV6-3 and TRBJ2-7; the D call from TCRdb, TRBD1, cannot be confirmed without DNA. This CDR3 comprises 13 residues. Per germline, CDR1 MNHEY and CDR2 SVGEGT.

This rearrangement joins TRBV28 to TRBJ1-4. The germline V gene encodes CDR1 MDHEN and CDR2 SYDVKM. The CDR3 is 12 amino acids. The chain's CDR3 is CASRGSGEKLFF.

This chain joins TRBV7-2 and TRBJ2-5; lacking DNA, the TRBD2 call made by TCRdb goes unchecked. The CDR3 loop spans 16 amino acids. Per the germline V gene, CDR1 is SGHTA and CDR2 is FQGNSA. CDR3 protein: CASSLLGLARQETQYF. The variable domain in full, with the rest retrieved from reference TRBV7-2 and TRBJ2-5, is GAGVSQSPSNKVTEKGKDVELRCDPISGHTALYWYRQSLGQGLEFLIYFQGNSAPDKSGLPSDRFSAERTGGSVSTLTIQRTQQEDSAVYLCASSLLGLARQETQYFGPGTRLLVL.

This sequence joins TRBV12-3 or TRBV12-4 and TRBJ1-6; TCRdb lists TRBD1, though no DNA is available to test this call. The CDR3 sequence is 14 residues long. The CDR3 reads CASSLRDRGSPLHF.